This passage covers 26 T cell receptor beta chains from one sample sequenced in a study of tumor-infiltrating lymphocytes in primary liver carcinoma. cDNA specific to TCR beta was made from approximately 0.55 ug of total RNA, with a constant-region primer employed for priming. Employing slightly modified ARM-PCR, three nested multiplex PCR rounds were run, and these gave rise to the TCR beta libraries. For approximately 11 cycles apiece, the opening two PCR rounds ran with TRBV1-TRBV30 forward primers and a C-beta reverse primer. One entry per CDR3 protein, called by TCRdb with MiXCR from the multiplex PCR reads. The sample holds 300,000 to 400,000 distinct CDR3 sequences, more than 55% seen once. They got blood RNA out of unsorted whole blood and also pulled out germline DNA. Material: peripheral blood. These receptors came from a man aged 40-49 years with primary liver carcinoma and hepatitis B virus infection.

The chain carries TRBV10-2 and TRBJ1-1; D is perhaps TRBD1 (5 bases). The germline V gene encodes CDR1 WSHSY and CDR2 SAAADI. The CDR3 is made up of 11 amino acids. V gave up 3 bases and J gave up 9 bases, with 8 bases separating them. This CDR3 reads CASSDRQKAFF. The CDR3 bases are TGCGCCAGCAGTGATAGACAGAAAGCTTTCTTT.

A note on this clonotype: The germline gene is not matched at one end of the junction; a read error may be the cause. The chain carries TRBV29-1 and TRBJ1-5; D remains unclear. Germline values: CDR1 SQVTM, CDR2 ANQGSEA. The CDR3 consists of 13 residues. The CDR3 protein is CSVVEQIDQAQHF. In DNA form, the CDR3 reads TGCAGCGTTGTCGAACAGATCGATCAGGCCCAGCATTTT.

The chain employs TRBV12-3 or TRBV12-4 and TRBJ2-5, with TRBD2 identical over 7 bases. V lost 5 bases, J lost 5 bases, and 14 bases stayed unmatched. CDR3 length equals 16 residues. CDR3 coding DNA: TGTGCCAGCAGTCAGCCCGGGACTAACTGGAGTGAGACCCAGTACTTC. This sequence encodes CASSQPGTNWSETQYF.

Turning to this clonotype: Given a much more abundant clone one base away, this may be a read error. The rearrangement uses TRBV6-5 and TRBJ2-1; D is perhaps TRBD1 (6 bases). CDR3 length equals 14 residues. The germline gives CDR1 MNHEY, CDR2 SVGAGI. V was trimmed by 6 bases and J by 4 bases, leaving 13 bases between them. CDR3 sequence (DNA): TGTGCCAGCAGGAGGAGACAGGTGTACAATGAGCAGTTCTTC. Its protein product is CASRRRQVYNEQFF.

This chain uses TRBV6-6 with TRBJ2-3, with 14 bases matching TRBD2. The CDR3 consists of 17 residues. Germline V CDR1 and CDR2: MNHNY, SVGAGI (reference sequence). V lost 4 bases, J lost 3 bases, and 6 bases stayed unmatched. The CDR3 sequence is CASSFTGTSGGTDTQYF. The CDR3 coding sequence is TGTGCCAGCAGTTTCACTGGGACTAGCGGGGGAACAGATACGCAGTATTTT.

Note on this clonotype: A read error may be the cause here, since a much bigger clone is one base away. The chain uses TRBV6-1 and TRBJ1-2, with a possible D match to TRBD1 (6 bases). With 5 bases removed from V and 1 base from J, the gap between germline ends came to 14 bases. This CDR3 is built from 15 residues. Germline values: CDR1 MNHNS, CDR2 SASEGT. CDR3 bases: TGTGCCAGCAGTCACTACAGGGAGGATAACTATGGCTACACCTTC. Its protein is CASSHYREDNYGYTF.

On this clonotype itself: One base away lies a much larger clone, so this may be a sequencing read error. This rearrangement joins TRBV28 to TRBJ1-1; D is perhaps TRBD1 (5 bases). CDR1 and CDR2 (germline): MDHEN, SYDVKM. The CDR3 runs 11 residues. CDR3 region: CASRGRPEVFF. CDR3 nucleotide sequence: TGTGCCAGCCGGGGCAGGCCTGAAGTTTTCTTT.

This clonotype was observed many times. V usage is TRBV7-9 and J usage is TRBJ2-7; D unresolved. The CDR3 totals 14 residues. CDR1 is SEHNR and CDR2 is FQNEAQ in the germline V gene (reference sequence). V was cut by 5 bases and J by 4 bases, with 15 bases left in between. The DNA of the CDR3 is TGTGCCAGCAGCACTACGGGCCCCCCATACGAGCAGTACTTC. Amino acid sequence: CASSTTGPPYEQYF.

As for this clonotype: The junction departs from the called germline gene at one end, perhaps through a read error. V is TRBV11-2 and J is TRBJ2-1; the D gene is possibly TRBD2 (5 bases). This CDR3 has 16 residues. CDR1 and CDR2 from the germline V gene are SGHAT and FQNNGV. CDR3 nucleotides: TGCGCCAGCAGCTTATGTGAAGTCGGGAATTCCAATGAGCAGTTCTTC. The encoded protein is CASSLCEVGNSNEQFF.

On this clonotype itself: Being one base from a much bigger clone, this may be a read error. The gene calls are TRBV12-3 or TRBV12-4 and TRBJ1-4, with 7 bases identical to TRBD1. The CDR3 is 17 amino acids. This CDR3 reads CTSSSDREGGLIEKLFF. CDR3 DNA sequence: TGTACCAGCAGTTCTGACAGGGAGGGTGGTTTAATCGAAAAACTGTTTTTT.

About this clonotype: It may be a read error: a sequence one base away is much more abundant. V usage is TRBV12-3 or TRBV12-4 and J usage is TRBJ2-5; TRBD2 is a possible D gene (5 bases). This CDR3 contains 12 residues. Trimming removed 7 bases at V and 7 bases at J, with 13 bases between. The CDR3 is CASTFTGGTQYF. For the CDR3, the DNA is TGTGCCAGCACTTTTACCGGAGGGACCCAGTACTTC.

This clonotype was seen only a few times. The chain is built from TRBV6-1 and TRBJ1-3; D is uncertain. The CDR3 covers 14 residues. Germline CDR1 reads MNHNS; CDR2 reads SASEGT. V dropped 5 bases and J dropped 0 bases, with 8 bases sitting between them. This chain's CDR3 is CASSPATSGNTIYF. CDR3 DNA: TGTGCCAGCAGTCCGGCGACCTCTGGAAACACCATATATTTT.

The chain carries TRBV6-1 and TRBJ2-2; the D is unclear. The V and J ends lost 6 bases and 4 bases respectively, with 21 bases between them. Germline lookup yields CDR1 MNHNS and CDR2 SASEGT. This CDR3 region has 17 residues. CDR3 region: CASRIGSVVMATGELFF. CDR3 bases: TGTGCCAGCAGGATCGGGTCCGTGGTTATGGCCACCGGGGAGCTGTTTTTT.

Concerning this clonotype: One junction end disagrees with the germline gene, perhaps due to a read error. CDR3 amino acids: CASSYSSQGNTGERFF. In DNA, the CDR3 is TGTGCCAGCAGTTACTCTTCACAGGGGAACACCGGGGAGCGGTTTTTT. The V gene is TRBV6-6, the J gene TRBJ2-2, with 7 nucleotides matching TRBD1. The germline CDR1 and CDR2 sequences are MNHNY and SVGAGI (reference sequence). This CDR3 is built from 16 residues.

This clonotype was picked up one time. This may stem from a read error, because a much larger clone lies one nucleotide away. The chain has TRBV6-6 and TRBJ2-7, with TRBD2 matching over 7 bases. CDR1 is MNHNY, CDR2 SVGAGI, per germline (reference sequence). CDR3 length: 16 residues. V lost 7 bases, J lost 0 bases, and 12 bases stayed unmatched. As DNA, the CDR3 is TGTGCCAGCACTTATATACCCCGGGACTACTCCTACGAGCAGTACTTC. Translated, it gives CASTYIPRDYSYEQYF.

In its sample, this clonotype was seen once. An end of the junction differs from the germline gene, which may be a read error. The chain joins TRBV7-8 to TRBJ2-5; D may be TRBD1 (5 bases). In germline, CDR1 is SGHVS, CDR2 FQNEAQ. This CDR3 region has 15 residues. In nucleotides, the CDR3 is TGTGTCAGCAGCTTAGCAACGACAGAACAAGAGACCCAGTACTTC. It is translated as CVSSLATTEQETQYF.

About this clonotype itself: Here the CDR3 omits its conserved ending phenylalanine or tryptophan, so a read error is the likely source. This chain uses TRBV11-1 with TRBJ2-3, with 10 bases matching TRBD2. CDR3 size: 16 residues. V dropped 1 base and J dropped 2; count of bases not matched to a gene: 3. Germline CDR1 SGHAT, CDR2 FQDESV (reference sequence). DNA of the CDR3: TGTGCCAGCAGCTTAGGAACTAGCGGGAACACAGATACGCAGTATTTA. Protein product: CASSLGTSGNTDTQYL.

This clonotype was observed once. At one end, the junction sequence differs from germline, possibly due to a read error. The gene calls are TRBV6-2 or TRBV6-3 and TRBJ2-7; 8 bases agree with TRBD1. The CDR3 is made up of 15 amino acids. Per germline, CDR1 MNHEY and CDR2 SVGEGT. CDR3 protein: CASSILRTGIREQYF. The CDR3 nucleotides read TGTGCCAGCAGTATCCTCAGGACAGGGATTCGCGAGCAATACTTC.

With respect to this clonotype: With a much larger clone just one base away, this may be a read error. The chain has TRBV4-1 and TRBJ1-4; D possibly corresponds to TRBD1 (5 bases). Trimming removed 4 bases at V and 4 bases at J, with 13 bases between. The CDR3 is made up of 15 amino acids. CDR1 is MGHRA and CDR2 is YSYEKL in the germline V gene. The CDR3 DNA sequence: TGCGCCAGCAGCCGGGGGTTACGGATTAATGAAAAACTGTTTTTT. Its translation is CASSRGLRINEKLFF.

The chain joins TRBV7-9 to TRBJ1-3; D unclear. Germline CDR1 and CDR2: SEHNR and FQNEAQ (reference sequence). The CDR3 is 15 residues long. V lost 5 bases to trimming and J lost 0 bases, with 11 bases between them. CDR3 DNA: TGTGCCAGCAGCGCGGACTGGAACTCTGGAAACACCATATATTTT. Translation gives CASSADWNSGNTIYF.

The sample holds many counts of this clonotype. The rearrangement links TRBV5-4 to TRBJ2-1, with D possibly being TRBD1 (6 bases). CDR1 and CDR2 (germline): SGHNT, YYREEE (reference sequence). This CDR3 is 15 amino acids long. Trimming removed 0 bases from V and 2 bases from J, with 9 bases in between. CDR3 amino acids: CASSLVQGTYNEQFF. CDR3 bases: TGTGCCAGCAGCTTGGTACAGGGCACCTACAATGAGCAGTTCTTC.

This clonotype turned up a few times. J is TRBJ2-7 and V is TRBV5-1, with D uncertain. Trimming shortened V by 0 bases and J by 2 bases, and 9 bases separated the two germline ends. This CDR3 has 14 residues. The V gene's germline CDR1 is SGHRS and CDR2 YFSETQ. CDR3 in amino acids: CASSLVLGTYEQYF. DNA of the CDR3: TGCGCCAGCAGCTTGGTTTTGGGAACCTACGAGCAGTACTTC.

This clonotype was counted many times. The chain recombines TRBV10-3 with TRBJ2-7; 12 bases are shared with TRBD2. From germline, CDR1 is ENHRY and CDR2 SYGVKD. The CDR3 covers 14 residues. V dropped 4 bases and J dropped 9; count of bases not matched to a gene: 7. CDR3 sequence reads: CAISVTSGSLGQYF. CDR3 nucleotide sequence: TGTGCCATCAGTGTGACTAGCGGGAGTCTAGGGCAGTACTTC.

This clonotype was seen at least ten times. J is TRBJ2-2 and V is TRBV29-1; no clear D gene. The CDR3 loop spans 13 amino acids. The germline V gene has CDR1 SQVTM and CDR2 ANQGSEA. Trimming pared 5 bases from V and 2 bases from J, leaving 9 bases between. The CDR3 DNA reads as TGCAGCGTTCGACGATCCAACACCGGGGAGCTGTTTTTT. Amino acid sequence: CSVRRSNTGELFF.

This clonotype has ten or more counts. The chain employs TRBV6-1 and TRBJ2-5; unclear D gene. Germline CDR1 MNHNS, CDR2 SASEGT. Trimming pared 3 bases from V and 2 bases from J, leaving 4 bases between. The CDR3 is 12 amino acids. The CDR3 DNA reads TGTGCCAGCAGTGACGTGCAAGAGACCCAGTACTTC. Translating it yields CASSDVQETQYF.

As concerns this clonotype: This may stem from a read error, because a much larger clone lies one nucleotide away. The rearrangement links TRBV6-1 to TRBJ1-5, with D perhaps TRBD1 (5 bases). The germline V and J ends were trimmed by 10 bases and 10 bases, with 20 bases remaining between them. Germline-derived CDR1 and CDR2 are MNHNS and SASEGT. The CDR3 consists of 13 residues. The CDR3 protein is CAIRDVWAGPQHF. For the CDR3, the DNA is TGTGCCATCAGGGACGTTTGGGCAGGCCCCCAGCATTTT.